What follows describes a single T cell receptor (beta chain). Its specificity is not known. This specimen comes from a study of radiotherapy plus CTLA-4 blockade in lung cancer. Study in general: With 30% to 40% of patients having disease control, objective responses were seen in about 17%.

V shed 4 bases and J 6 bases; nucleotides not matched to a gene: 9. In germline, CDR1 is MNHEY, CDR2 SMNVEV (reference sequence). The CDR3 consists of 16 residues. General observations from the study: Dynamics of early blood T cell clones, together with interferon-beta, were reportedly the best predictors of response. In blood, after radiotherapy plus ipilimumab, tumor-derived TCR clones expanded.

Ipilimumab-mediated CTLA-4 blockade plus focal radiation was given to patients having chemo-refractory metastatic non-small-cell lung cancer. The method was immunoSEQ multiplex PCR; TCRdb's version includes in-frame clones alone and lacks a portion of them. Among some 51,000 clones listed, 77% were seen once. The chain employs TRBV27 and TRBJ2-1, with 10 bases fitting TRBD2. This receptor was obtained from a human donor with non-small cell lung cancer whose response to radiotherapy plus ipilimumab could not be evaluated. The input for sequencing was peripheral blood, taken from a patient treated with radiotherapy plus ipilimumab. The DNA for the CDR3 is TGTGCCAGCAGTTCCCCCGGGACTAGCGCTATCAATGAGCAGTTCTTC. Its protein product is CASSSPGTSAINEQFF.